The clone carrying this TCR beta chain has more than one count but fewer than ten. As yet, its antigen is unknown. V lost 6 bases, J lost 6 bases, and 5 bases stayed unmatched. CDR3 size: 13 residues. From germline, CDR1 is SNHLY and CDR2 FYNNEI. This entry belongs to a study of a mutant IDH1 vaccine in newly diagnosed glioma. Across the whole study: Commencement of vaccination occurred 4-6 weeks following radiotherapy alone, or concurrently with temozolomide cycles. Of treated patients, around 62% were men and roughly 40% women, averaging about 37 years.

TCRdb keeps only in-frame clones here, not all; method: immunoSEQ multiplex PCR. The top ten clones hold roughly 8.8% of a sample with roughly 51,000 clones, about 81% of them seen once. Study-wide results and caveats: Seemingly, pseudoprogression had no relation to changes in the top peripheral T cell clonotypes.

Time point indicated: week 23, last vaccination. What each vaccine dose contained was 300 ug of mutant IDH1 20-mer peptide, accompanied by topical imiquimod. Sequenced here: PBMCs, sampled from a glioma patient whose treatment included an IDH1 peptide vaccine. The sequence came from a woman in her thirties or forties with glioma. Some clones in this sample may be carry-over from other donors' samples. The chain combines TRBV2 with TRBJ1-5, with TRBD1 identical over 7 bases. This CDR3 reads CASRGTGVQPQHF. The CDR3 bases are TGTGCCAGCAGGGGAACAGGGGTTCAGCCCCAGCATTTT.